This T cell receptor beta chain was observed in a study of response to subunit inactivated influenza vaccine. V was pared by 3 bases and J by 8 bases, with 19 bases between. There are 16 residues in the CDR3. The germline V gene encodes CDR1 KGHSH and CDR2 LQKENI. TCRdb called the RT-PCR reads again in MiXCR, with one record for every CDR3 protein. The repertoire holds more than 700,000 distinct CDR3 sequences, with 21% as singletons. About this clonotype itself: No antigen is known for it.

General study points: Authors suggested each seasonal influenza vaccination recruits few new T cells.

The V gene is TRBV18, the J gene TRBJ1-4; a weak D match, TRBD1 (6 bases). The sequenced sample was PBMCs from blood, obtained 5 days after vaccination. The clonotype originates from a man between 45 and 60 years old who received an inactivated influenza vaccine. Written as DNA, the CDR3 is TGTGCCAGCTCACCGTGGACATGGGGGCGAGGAGAAAAACTGTTTTTT. Encoded protein: CASSPWTWGRGEKLFF.